These 10 T cell receptor beta chains originate from one sample sequenced in a study of blood T cell repertoires in COVID-19. The table came from immunoSEQ multiplex PCR; TCRdb's copy has only in-frame clones and leaves some out. There are approximately 80,000 clones in the sample; 88% occur only once, and around 7.2% lies in the top ten. Material for sequencing was peripheral blood. The receptors originated from a woman over 75 with acute or convalescent COVID-19.

This chain joins TRBV6-2 or TRBV6-3 and TRBJ1-5; D might be TRBD1 (6 bases). Germline values: CDR1 MNHEY, CDR2 SVGEGT. The CDR3 runs 16 residues. With 2 bases removed from V and 3 bases from J, the gap between germline ends came to 14 bases. The CDR3 nucleotides read TGTGCCAGCAGTTACGCCGAGGGACATTTCAATCAGCCCCAGCATTTT. It specifies CASSYAEGHFNQPQHF.

V usage is TRBV9 and J usage is TRBJ1-1, with 8 bases lining up with TRBD1. The germline gives CDR1 SGDLS, CDR2 YYNGEE. The trim removed 0 bases at V and 5 bases at J, leaving 12 bases unmatched. The CDR3 consists of 17 residues. CDR3 bases: TGTGCCAGCAGCGTAGCTGGGGCAGGGGGCTTGGTTACTGAAGCTTTCTTT. Protein product: CASSVAGAGGLVTEAFF.

This clone has only one observation. The rearrangement links TRBV5-6 to TRBJ2-3; a possible D gene is TRBD2 (5 bases). V was shortened by 0 bases and J by 2 bases, with 7 bases between the two germline ends. The CDR3 contains 14 residues. Germline assignment: CDR1 SGHDT and CDR2 YYEEEE. CDR3 sequence: CASSLGGVTDTQYF. As DNA, the CDR3 is TGTGCCAGCAGCTTGGGGGGAGTCACAGATACGCAGTATTTT.

This sequence joins TRBV12-3 or TRBV12-4 and TRBJ1-1, with TRBD1 as a possible D gene (5 bases). The CDR3 spans 13 residues. V lost 0 bases and J lost 9, with 11 bases in between. CDR3 DNA sequence: TGTGCCAGCAGTTTAGCTCGCAGGGTAAAAGCTTTCTTT. The encoded protein is CASSLARRVKAFF.

The chain recombines TRBV7-3 with TRBJ2-3; possibly TRBD2 for D (5 bases). The CDR3 runs 14 residues. V lost 5 bases and J lost 1, with 10 bases in between. Germline V gene lookup returns CDR1 SGHTA and CDR2 FQGTGA. CDR3 loop: CASSPLGGTDTQYF. The CDR3 DNA reads TGTGCCAGCAGCCCACTAGGAGGCACAGATACGCAGTATTTT.

The table lists this clone with a few counts. V gene TRBV29-1 combines with J gene TRBJ1-1; possible D gene TRBD1, 5 bases. V lost 3 bases to trimming and J lost 5 bases, with 13 bases between them. Germline CDR1 is SQVTM and CDR2 is ANQGSEA. This CDR3 is built from 13 residues. The CDR3, as DNA: TGCAGCGTTGATAGGGGACTGGGGACTGAAGCTTTCTTT. This codes for CSVDRGLGTEAFF. Using reference TRBV29-1 and TRBJ1-1 for the parts outside the CDR3, the full variable domain is SAVISQKPSRDICQRGTSLTIQCQVDSQVTMMFWYRQQPGQSLTLIATANQGSEATYESGFVIDKFPISRPNLTFSTLTVSNMSPEDSSIYLCSVDRGLGTEAFFGQGTRLTVV.

This sequence joins TRBV11-2 and TRBJ2-1, with a tentative D call TRBD2 (5 bases). The CDR3 is made up of 13 amino acids. V lost 5 bases and J lost 9, with 14 bases in between. Germline-derived CDR1 and CDR2 are SGHAT and FQNNGV. The CDR3: CASSRTGNREQFF. CDR3 nucleotides: TGTGCCAGCAGCCGCACCGGGAACCGTGAGCAGTTCTTC. Variable domain in full (rest from reference TRBV11-2 and TRBJ2-1): EAGVAQSPRYKIIEKRQSVAFWCNPISGHATLYWYQQILGQGPKLLIQFQNNGVVDDSQLPKDRFSAERLKGVDSTLKIQPAKLEDSAVYLCASSRTGNREQFFGPGTRLTVL.

The chain is built from TRBV5-1 and TRBJ2-3; 9 positions match TRBD2. V shed 1 base, J shed 2 bases, and the junction held 2 bases outside the gene matches. From germline, CDR1 is SGHRS and CDR2 YFSETQ. CDR3 size: 15 residues. DNA of the CDR3: TGCGCCAGCAGCTTGCCTAGCGGGGACACAGATACGCAGTATTTT. Amino acid sequence: CASSLPSGDTDTQYF.

V is TRBV27 and J is TRBJ1-1; 7 nucleotides align to TRBD1. After removal of 4 bases from V and 5 bases from J, the junction contained 13 bases not matched to a gene. From germline, CDR1 is MNHEY and CDR2 SMNVEV (reference sequence). This CDR3 spans 16 amino acids. Written as DNA, the CDR3 is TGTGCCAGCAGTTACCGATTGACAGGGATGAGGACTGAAGCTTTCTTT. Amino acid sequence: CASSYRLTGMRTEAFF.

The chain is built from TRBV19 and TRBJ2-3; 9 positions match TRBD2. The germline V gene encodes CDR1 LNHDA and CDR2 SQIVND (reference sequence). V lost 11 bases and J lost 1; bases outside the gene matches: 4. The CDR3 is made up of 13 amino acids. The CDR3 loop reads CASGTSRTDTQYF. The CDR3, as DNA: TGTGCCTCTGGGACTAGCCGCACAGATACGCAGTATTTT.